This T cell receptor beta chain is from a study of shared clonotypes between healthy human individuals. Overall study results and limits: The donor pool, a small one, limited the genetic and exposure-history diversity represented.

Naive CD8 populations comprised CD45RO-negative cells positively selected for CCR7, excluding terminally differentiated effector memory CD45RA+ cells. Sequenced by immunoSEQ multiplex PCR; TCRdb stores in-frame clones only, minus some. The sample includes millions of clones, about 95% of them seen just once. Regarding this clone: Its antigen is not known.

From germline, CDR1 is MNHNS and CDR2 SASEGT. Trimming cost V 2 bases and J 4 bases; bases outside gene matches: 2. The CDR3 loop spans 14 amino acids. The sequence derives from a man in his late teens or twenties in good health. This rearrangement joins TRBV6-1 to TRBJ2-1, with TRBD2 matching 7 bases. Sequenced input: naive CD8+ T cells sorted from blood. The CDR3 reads CASSETAGYNEQFF. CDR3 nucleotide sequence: TGTGCCAGCAGTGAAACAGCGGGGTACAATGAGCAGTTCTTC.